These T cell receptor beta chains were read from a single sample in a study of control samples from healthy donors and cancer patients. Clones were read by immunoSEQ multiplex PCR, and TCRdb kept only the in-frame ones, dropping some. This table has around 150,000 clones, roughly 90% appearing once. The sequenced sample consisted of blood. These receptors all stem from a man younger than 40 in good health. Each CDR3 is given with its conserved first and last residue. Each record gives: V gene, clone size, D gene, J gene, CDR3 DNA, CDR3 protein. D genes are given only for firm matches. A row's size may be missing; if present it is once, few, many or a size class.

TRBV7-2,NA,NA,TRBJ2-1,TGTGCCAGCAGCTCTTTAGTCTACAATGAGCAGTTCTTC,CASSSLVYNEQFF
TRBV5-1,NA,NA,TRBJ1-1,TGCGCCAGCAGCCCCGGGGGCGGATTGAACACTGAAGCTTTCTTT,CASSPGGGLNTEAFF
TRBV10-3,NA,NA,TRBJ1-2,TGTGCCATCAGTGGGAGGAATGGCTACACCTTC,CAISGRNGYTF
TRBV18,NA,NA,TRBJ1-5,TGTGCCAGCTCAATGACAGGAGATAGCAATCAGCCCCAGCATTTT,CASSMTGDSNQPQHF
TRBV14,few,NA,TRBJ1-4,TGTGCCAGCAGCTCGGGCATGAGTAAACTGTTTTTT,CASSSGMSKLFF
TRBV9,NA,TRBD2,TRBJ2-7,TGTGCCAGCAGCCGTAGCGGGGGTCGTGGATACGAGCAGTACTTC,CASSRSGGRGYEQYF
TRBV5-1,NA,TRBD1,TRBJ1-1,TGCGCCAGCAGCTCCCAGGGGGGTAGAGGCGCTGAAGCTTTCTTT,CASSSQGGRGAEAFF
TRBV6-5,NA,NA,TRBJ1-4,TGTGCCAGCATCCCTCCAGGGAGTGAAAAACTGTTTTTT,CASIPPGSEKLFF
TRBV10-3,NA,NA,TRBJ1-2,TGTGCCATCACCGCTTTGGCGGCTAACTATGGCTACACCTTC,CAITALAANYGYTF
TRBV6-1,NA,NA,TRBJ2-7,TGTGCCAGCAGTGAACAACTTTCGTACGGATCCTACGAGCAGTACTTC,CASSEQLSYGSYEQYF
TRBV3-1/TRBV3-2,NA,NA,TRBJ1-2,TGTGCCAGCAGCCAGAGCCGGGACACTGGCTACACCTTC,CASSQSRDTGYTF
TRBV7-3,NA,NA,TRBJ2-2,TGTGCCAGCAGCCCACAGGAGGCGAACACCGGGGAGCTGTTTTTT,CASSPQEANTGELFF
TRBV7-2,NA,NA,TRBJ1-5,TGTGCCAGCAGCTTAGAGATGGGGACCCAGCATTTT,CASSLEMGTQHF
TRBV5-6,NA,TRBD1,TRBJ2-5,TGTGCCAGCAGCTACACCCGGACAGGGGCCGAGACCCAGTACTTC,CASSYTRTGAETQYF
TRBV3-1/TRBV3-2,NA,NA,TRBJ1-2,TGTGCCAGCAGTCCTGCGGACAGTCTATATGGCTACACCTTC,CASSPADSLYGYTF
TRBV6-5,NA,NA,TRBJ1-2,TGTGCCAGCAGTTCCTACTCTTTACCGGGACCCTATGGCTACACCTTC,CASSSYSLPGPYGYTF
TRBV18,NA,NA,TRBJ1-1,TGTGCCAGCTCACCAATCCGGACAGATTTGAACACTGAAGCTTTCTTT,CASSPIRTDLNTEAFF
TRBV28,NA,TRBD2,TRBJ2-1,TGTGCCAGCAGTTTGGCCTTAGCGGGAGCTTTGTTCTACAATGAGCAGTTCTTC,CASSLALAGALFYNEQFF
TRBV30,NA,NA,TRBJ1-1,TGTGCCTGGGCGCCACAGCCGAACACTGAAGCTTTCTTT,CAWAPQPNTEAFF
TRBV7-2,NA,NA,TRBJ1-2,TGTGCCAGCAGCCACAGGGTTGAGAGCTACACCTTC,CASSHRVESYTF
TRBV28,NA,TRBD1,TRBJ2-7,TGTGCCAGCAGCTTCCCGGGACAGGGGGCGAGGGAGCAGTACTTC,CASSFPGQGAREQYF
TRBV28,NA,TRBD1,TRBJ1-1,TGTGCCAGCGGTCCTTCGGACAGGGGAGGGGCTTTCTTT,CASGPSDRGGAFF
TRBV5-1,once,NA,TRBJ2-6,TGCGCCAGCACCTTGATAGTTTCTGGGGCCAACGTCCTGACTTTC,CASTLIVSGANVLTF
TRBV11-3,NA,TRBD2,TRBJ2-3,TGTGCCAGCAGCTTGAGGGGACTAGGCAAAGATACGCAGTATTTT,CASSLRGLGKDTQYF
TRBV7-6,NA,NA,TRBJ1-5,TGTGCCAGCAGCTTAGGGGGGGGAGGTCAGCCCCAGCATTTT,CASSLGGGGQPQHF
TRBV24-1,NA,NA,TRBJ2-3,TGTGCCACCAGTGAGCCAGGGGGGGATACGCAGTATTTT,CATSEPGGDTQYF
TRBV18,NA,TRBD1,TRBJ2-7,TGTGCCAGCTCACCACTGGGACAGTCCTACGAGCAGTACTTC,CASSPLGQSYEQYF
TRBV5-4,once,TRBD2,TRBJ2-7,TGTGCCAGCAGCGGAATACTAGCGGGAGCCGGCGAGCAGTACTTC,CASSGILAGAGEQYF
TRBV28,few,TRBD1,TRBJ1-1,TGTGCCACCCGACAGGGCTATGCTTTCTTT,CATRQGYAFF
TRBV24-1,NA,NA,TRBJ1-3,TGTGCCACCAGTGATGGGACCGCCGGAAACACCATATATTTT,CATSDGTAGNTIYF
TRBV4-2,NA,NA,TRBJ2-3,TGTGCCAGCAGCCAAGATGGGGTGGCAGATACGCAGTATTTT,CASSQDGVADTQYF
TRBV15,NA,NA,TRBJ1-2,TGTGCCACCAGCAGAGACTTCCCGGGACACATTTATGGCTACACCTTC,CATSRDFPGHIYGYTF
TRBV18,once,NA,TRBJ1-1,TGTGCCAGCTCACTTAAAACGAACACTGAAGCTTTCTTT,CASSLKTNTEAFF
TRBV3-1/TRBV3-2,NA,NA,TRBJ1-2,TGTGCCAGCAGCCTCCCGGACGTCCTCCCTTATGGCTACACCTTC,CASSLPDVLPYGYTF
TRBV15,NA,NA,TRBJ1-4,TGTGCCACCAGCGTAGGAGAAGGTTGGACCGTTAATGAAAAACTGTTTTTT,CATSVGEGWTVNEKLFF
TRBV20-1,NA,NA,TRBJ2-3,TGCAGTGCCCCTCGGGGAGATACGCAGTATTTT,CSAPRGDTQYF
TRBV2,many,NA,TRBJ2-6,TGTGCCAGCTCAGGAGGGGGGACGGCTGGCGTCGTATCGGGGGCCAACGTCCTGACTTTC,CASSGGGTAGVVSGANVLTF
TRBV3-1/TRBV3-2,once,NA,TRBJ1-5,TGTGCCAGCAGCCAAGGGTGGCAGGCCACCAATCAGCCCCAGCATTTT,CASSQGWQATNQPQHF
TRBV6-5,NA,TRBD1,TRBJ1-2,TGTGCCAGCAGTTACGAGAGGAAACCGGGACAGGCAAACACCTTC,CASSYERKPGQANTF